One and the same sample provided the 29 T cell receptor beta chains below, sequenced in a study of PD-1 blockade in classical Hodgkin lymphoma. Profiled with immunoSEQ multiplex PCR; TCRdb holds only in-frame clones, not every one. The sample carries approximately 52,000 clones, about two thirds recorded once. Every patient was affected by relapse after autologous stem cell transplantation, while exposure to brentuximab vedotin was not uniform. Material: peripheral blood mononuclear cells (PBMCs), obtained before the second cycle of nivolumab. The receptors originated from a human donor with classical Hodgkin lymphoma.

This clone was seen many times. V gene TRBV7-9 combines with J gene TRBJ1-2; TRBD1 matches at 8 bases. The germline CDR1 and CDR2 sequences are SEHNR and FQNEAQ (reference sequence). Losses at the gene ends were 2 bases for V and 3 bases for J; bases not matched to a gene: 2. The CDR3 is made up of 14 amino acids. The CDR3 sequence is CASSLLGQDYGYTF. The CDR3 coding sequence is TGTGCCAGCAGCTTACTGGGACAGGACTATGGCTACACCTTC.

This clone was seen a few times. This chain links TRBV28 with TRBJ1-2, with 7 bases identical to TRBD1. The CDR3 runs 15 residues. V lost 6 bases to trimming and J lost 9 bases; unmatched junction nucleotides: 16. Germline V gene data show CDR1 as MDHEN and CDR2 as SYDVKM. Written as DNA, the CDR3 is TGTGCCAGCAGGTTGATGCGGGACTCGACAGGGCGCTACACCTTC. Translating gives CASRLMRDSTGRYTF.

This clone was seen only once. CDR3 DNA: TGTGCCAGCAGTTTCGGACAGGGGATAGCAGATACGCAGTATTTT. Protein sequence: CASSFGQGIADTQYF. This sequence joins TRBV27 and TRBJ2-3; 9 nucleotides agree with TRBD1. The CDR3 contains 15 residues. V lost 3 bases to trimming and J lost 4 bases; unmatched junction nucleotides: 5. Germline CDR1 and CDR2: MNHEY and SMNVEV (reference sequence).

The chain employs TRBV19 and TRBJ1-5, with D tentatively TRBD1 (5 bases). The CDR3 extends over 15 amino acids. V was shortened by 7 bases and J by 0 bases, with 13 bases between the two germline ends. Germline V CDR1 and CDR2: LNHDA, SQIVND (reference sequence). The CDR3 nucleotides read TGTGCCAGTACTCAGTCGACAGATAGCAATCAGCCCCAGCATTTT. Protein product: CASTQSTDSNQPQHF.

This rearrangement joins TRBV30 to TRBJ2-7, with 8 bases that match TRBD1. CDR1 and CDR2 (germline): GTSNPN, SVGIG (reference sequence). V trimming: 1 base; J trimming: 5 bases; junction bases outside the gene matches: 4. CDR3 length: 13 residues. The CDR3 loop is CAWSGQGNHEQYF. CDR3 DNA sequence: TGTGCCTGGAGTGGACAGGGGAACCACGAGCAGTACTTC.

V and J are TRBV6-5 and TRBJ1-1; no clear D gene. The CDR3 is 15 amino acids. With 4 bases removed from V and 2 bases from J, the gap between germline ends came to 14 bases. Germline V gives CDR1 MNHEY, CDR2 SVGAGI. CDR3 bases: TGTGCCAGCAGTTTTCTCAGTAATTTAAACACTGAAGCTTTCTTT. It encodes CASSFLSNLNTEAFF.

The J gene is TRBJ1-1, the V gene TRBV29-1, with a possible D match to TRBD1 (6 bases). CDR3 length: 12 amino acids. V lost 8 bases and J 3 bases, leaving 13 bases between the germline ends. CDR1 is SQVTM and CDR2 is ANQGSEA in the germline V gene. The CDR3, as DNA: TGCAGCCCTACAGGGTTGGACACTGAAGCTTTCTTT. Protein: CSPTGLDTEAFF. The whole variable domain, filled in from reference TRBV29-1 and TRBJ1-1, reads SAVISQKPSRDICQRGTSLTIQCQVDSQVTMMFWYRQQPGQSLTLIATANQGSEATYESGFVIDKFPISRPNLTFSTLTVSNMSPEDSSIYLCSPTGLDTEAFFGQGTRLTVV.

CDR3 sequence: CASSYRENSYEQYF. CDR3 DNA: TGTGCCAGCAGTTACAGGGAGAATTCCTACGAGCAGTACTTC. The chain is built from TRBV6-5 and TRBJ2-7; tentatively, D is TRBD2 (5 bases). The CDR3 contains 14 residues. From germline, CDR1 is MNHEY and CDR2 SVGAGI. V gave up 2 bases and J gave up 1 base, with 9 bases separating them.

The chain joins TRBV2 to TRBJ1-4; possible D gene TRBD1, 5 bases. This CDR3 region has 18 residues. V was shortened by 2 bases and J by 5 bases, with 21 bases between the two germline ends. The germline gives CDR1 SNHLY, CDR2 FYNNEI. The CDR3 DNA reads as TGTGCCAGCAGTGAAAAGTGGGGCCCTCCCTTCCAAAATGAAAAACTGTTTTTT. This codes for CASSEKWGPPFQNEKLFF.

This chain joins TRBV30 and TRBJ1-2; 9 bases line up with TRBD1. The CDR3 sequence is 14 residues long. Germline CDR1 GTSNPN, CDR2 SVGIG (reference sequence). V lost 5 bases to trimming and J lost 7 bases; unmatched junction nucleotides: 11. The CDR3 DNA reads TGTGCCTGGTCTACCGGGACAGGGATTTCTGGCTACACCTTC. It codes for CAWSTGTGISGYTF.

The chain couples TRBV19 to TRBJ2-7; D is possibly TRBD2 (5 bases). CDR3 length: 14 residues. CDR1 and CDR2 from the germline V gene are LNHDA and SQIVND (reference sequence). The ends were cut back, 0 bases at V and 3 bases at J, with 9 bases in the middle. The CDR3 spells CASSIDSRGYEQYF. In DNA, the CDR3 is TGTGCCAGTAGTATAGATTCCCGGGGCTACGAGCAGTACTTC.

The chain couples TRBV19 to TRBJ1-4; D gene ambiguous. Germline lookup yields CDR1 LNHDA and CDR2 SQIVND (reference sequence). V was clipped by 4 bases and J by 0 bases, with 6 bases between them. This CDR3 region has 14 residues. DNA of the CDR3: TGTGCCAGTAGTACAGGTCCAACTAATGAAAAACTGTTTTTT. Translating it yields CASSTGPTNEKLFF.

This clone appeared a few times. This CDR3 reads CASSEAGGLGTEAFF. The CDR3 DNA reads as TGTGCCAGCAGTGAAGCTGGGGGGTTAGGCACTGAAGCTTTCTTT. The gene calls are TRBV6-1 and TRBJ1-1; D is perhaps TRBD1 (5 bases). The CDR3 totals 15 residues. Germline CDR1 is MNHNS and CDR2 is SASEGT. V was cut by 0 bases and J by 4 bases, with 12 bases left in between.

This clone was recorded once. The gene calls are TRBV19 and TRBJ2-5; D assignment may be TRBD1 or TRBD2 (5 bases each). V was pared by 3 bases and J by 4 bases, with 9 bases between. The length of the CDR3 is 13 residues. Germline loops: CDR1 LNHDA, CDR2 SQIVND (reference sequence). The CDR3, as DNA: TGTGCCAGTAGTATCTCAGGGAGAGAGACCCAGTACTTC. It specifies CASSISGRETQYF.

The rearrangement links TRBV18 to TRBJ2-3; D assignment may be TRBD1 or TRBD2 (5 bases each). The V end lost 3 bases, the J end lost 0 bases, and 13 bases lay between the germline ends. CDR3 length: 16 amino acids. CDR1 is KGHSH and CDR2 is LQKENI in the germline V gene. In DNA, the CDR3 is TGTGCCAGCTCACCTACGGGGCAGTTTAGCACAGATACGCAGTATTTT. This codes for CASSPTGQFSTDTQYF.

The chain is built from TRBV27 and TRBJ1-2, with TRBD1 matching 9 bases. CDR1 is MNHEY, CDR2 SMNVEV, per germline (reference sequence). The ends lost 5 bases at V and 5 bases at J; junction bases unmatched: 9. The CDR3 is made up of 15 amino acids. DNA of the CDR3: TGTGCCAGCAGTCCGGGACAGGGAAGTTGGTATGGCTACACCTTC. It encodes CASSPGQGSWYGYTF.

This clone was counted only a few times. The chain is built from TRBV7-2 and TRBJ2-3; D is unclear. Germline V lookup: CDR1 SGHTA, CDR2 FQGNSA. The CDR3 spans 15 residues. Trimming removed 5 bases at V and 5 bases at J, with 17 bases between. The CDR3 DNA sequence: TGTGCCAGCAGCACTCGGTCCGCTCCGGGAGATACGCAGTATTTT. It is translated as CASSTRSAPGDTQYF. Full variable domain (missing parts from reference TRBV7-2 and TRBJ2-3): GAGVSQSPSNKVTEKGKDVELRCDPISGHTALYWYRQSLGQGLEFLIYFQGNSAPDKSGLPSDRFSAERTGGSVSTLTIQRTQQEDSAVYLCASSTRSAPGDTQYFGPGTRLTVL.

The count of this clone is one. The chain couples TRBV6-6 to TRBJ2-7; 8 bases are shared with TRBD1. V gave up 8 bases and J gave up 4 bases; unmatched junction bases: 4. Germline loops: CDR1 MNHNY, CDR2 SVGAGI (reference sequence). The CDR3 runs 12 residues. The chain's CDR3 is CASADRVYEQYF. In nucleotides, the CDR3 is TGTGCCAGCGCGGACAGGGTGTACGAGCAGTACTTC.

This chain connects TRBV18 to TRBJ1-1, with TRBD1 as a possible D gene (6 bases). Germline CDR1 KGHSH, CDR2 LQKENI. V was pared by 3 bases and J by 6 bases, with 14 bases between. The CDR3 sequence is 14 residues long. CDR3 residues: CASSPGGSIAEAFF. The CDR3 DNA reads TGTGCCAGCTCACCGGGGGGCTCGATAGCTGAAGCTTTCTTT. The full variable domain, in which reference TRBV18 and TRBJ1-1 provide the parts outside the CDR3, is NAGVMQNPRHLVRRRGQEARLRCSPMKGHSHVYWYRQLPEEGLKFMVYLQKENIIDESGMPKERFSAEFPKEGPSILRIQQVVRGDSAAYFCASSPGGSIAEAFFGQGTRLTVV.

This clone has just a few counts. The chain uses TRBV18 and TRBJ2-5; tentatively, D is TRBD1 (6 bases). This CDR3 region has 13 residues. From germline, CDR1 is KGHSH and CDR2 LQKENI. V lost 2 bases to trimming and J lost 4 bases, with 8 bases between them. CDR3 coding DNA: TGTGCCAGCTCACCAACAGGGCCAGAGACCCAGTACTTC. Protein product: CASSPTGPETQYF.

The chain couples TRBV11-3 to TRBJ2-7; D is possibly TRBD2 (5 bases). The germline V and J ends were trimmed by 3 bases and 4 bases, with 22 bases remaining between them. Looked up from germline, CDR1 is SGHNT and CDR2 is YENEEA. This CDR3 comprises 17 residues. The CDR3 nucleotides are TGTGCCAGCAGCTTTAGGCCCGAAATGGAGGTGACATACGAGCAGTACTTC. Protein product: CASSFRPEMEVTYEQYF.

Here the CDR3 DNA reads TGTGCCAGCAGCTTAGCTAGCGGGAAGTACAATGAGCAGTTCTTC. It yields the protein CASSLASGKYNEQFF. The rearrangement uses TRBV7-2 and TRBJ2-1, with 8 bases that match TRBD2. This CDR3 is 15 amino acids long. V shed 0 bases, J shed 4 bases, and the junction held 2 bases outside the gene matches. CDR1 is SGHTA and CDR2 is FQGNSA in the germline V gene. The full variable domain, completed using reference TRBV7-2 and TRBJ2-1, is GAGVSQSPSNKVTEKGKDVELRCDPISGHTALYWYRQSLGQGLEFLIYFQGNSAPDKSGLPSDRFSAERTGGSVSTLTIQRTQQEDSAVYLCASSLASGKYNEQFFGPGTRLTVL.

This clone showed up just a few times. V usage is TRBV6-1 and J usage is TRBJ2-1; 14 bases agree with TRBD2. The CDR3 is 16 amino acids. The trim removed 4 bases at V and 7 bases at J, leaving 6 bases unmatched. Germline CDR1 MNHNS, CDR2 SASEGT. CDR3 nucleotides: TGTGCCAGCAGTGCGGGGACTAGCGGGGGAAGAAATGAGCAGTTCTTC. Its translation is CASSAGTSGGRNEQFF.

The chain combines TRBV7-8 with TRBJ2-1, with TRBD2 matching 13 bases. Germline V CDR1 and CDR2: SGHVS, FQNEAQ. Losses at the gene ends were 10 bases for V and 8 bases for J; bases not matched to a gene: 8. The CDR3 is 14 residues long. CDR3 sequence (DNA): TGTGCCATCTCGGGACTAGCGGGAACGGATGAGCAGTTCTTC. This gives the protein CAISGLAGTDEQFF.

The chain uses TRBV28 and TRBJ2-7, with D possibly being TRBD2 (6 bases). Germline loops: CDR1 MDHEN, CDR2 SYDVKM. V was pared by 6 bases and J by 2 bases, with 14 bases between. This CDR3 comprises 14 residues. Here the CDR3 DNA reads TGTGCCAGCAGCTTGGTAGGAGGGCCCTACGAGCAGTACTTC. This sequence encodes CASSLVGGPYEQYF.

This clone occurred once. This chain links TRBV7-2 with TRBJ1-3; D unresolved. Trimming removed 7 bases from V and 3 bases from J, with 7 bases in between. The CDR3 is 12 residues long. Germline CDR1 reads SGHTA; CDR2 reads FQGNSA. CDR3 amino acids: CASKSLGNTIYF. The CDR3 DNA sequence: TGTGCCAGCAAGTCTCTTGGAAACACCATATATTTT.

Comments on this clone: Other nucleotide sequences from this sample produce the same CDR3. The rearrangement links TRBV11-2 to TRBJ2-7; D is ambiguous. Germline V CDR1 and CDR2: SGHAT, FQNNGV. The CDR3 has 13 amino acids. V was cut by 2 bases and J by 3 bases, with 8 bases left in between. The CDR3 spells CASSLRRSYEQYF. As DNA, the CDR3 is TGTGCCAGCAGCTTACGCCGGAGCTACGAGCAGTACTTC.

This clone was observed a single time. The gene calls are TRBV15 and TRBJ1-3; 10 bases map to TRBD1. The CDR3 is 19 amino acids. CDR1 LNHNV and CDR2 YYDKDF come from the germline V gene (reference sequence). V was pared by 1 base and J by 1 base, with 10 bases of the junction left unmatched. For the CDR3, the DNA is TGTGCCACCAGCAGAGGGTCCGGGACAGGGGAACAATCTGGAAACACCATATATTTT. Its protein is CATSRGSGTGEQSGNTIYF.

This chain links TRBV30 with TRBJ2-3; maybe TRBD2 (6 bases). The CDR3 is 19 residues long. The germline V and J ends were trimmed by 0 bases and 0 bases, with 22 bases remaining between them. Germline V CDR1 and CDR2: GTSNPN, SVGIG (reference sequence). CDR3 bases: TGTGCCTGGAGTGTACTGGGCGGAGGGAGGCTCGGTAGCACAGATACGCAGTATTTT. This translates into CAWSVLGGGRLGSTDTQYF. Complete variable domain (other parts from reference TRBV30 and TRBJ2-3): SQTIHQWPATLVQPVGSPLSLECTVEGTSNPNLYWYRQAAGRGLQLLFYSVGIGQISSEVPQNLSASRPQDRQFILSSKKLLLSDSGFYLCAWSVLGGGRLGSTDTQYFGPGTRLTVL.